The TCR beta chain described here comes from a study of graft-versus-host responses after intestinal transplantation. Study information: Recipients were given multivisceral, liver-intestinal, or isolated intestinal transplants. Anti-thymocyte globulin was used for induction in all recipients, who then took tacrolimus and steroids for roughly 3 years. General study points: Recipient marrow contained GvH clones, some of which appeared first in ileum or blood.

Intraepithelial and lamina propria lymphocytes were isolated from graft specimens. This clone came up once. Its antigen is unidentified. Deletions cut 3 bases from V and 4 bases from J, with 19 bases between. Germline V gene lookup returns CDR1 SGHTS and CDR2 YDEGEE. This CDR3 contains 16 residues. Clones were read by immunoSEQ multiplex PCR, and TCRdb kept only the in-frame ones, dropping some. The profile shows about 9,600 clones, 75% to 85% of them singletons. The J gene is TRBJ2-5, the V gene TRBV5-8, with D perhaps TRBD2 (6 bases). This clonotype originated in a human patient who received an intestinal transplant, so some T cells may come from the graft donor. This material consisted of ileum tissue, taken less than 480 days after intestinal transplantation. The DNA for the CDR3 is TGTGCCAGCAGCTCTGGGACTCCCTTTGAGGCAGAGACCCAGTACTTC. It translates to CASSSGTPFEAETQYF. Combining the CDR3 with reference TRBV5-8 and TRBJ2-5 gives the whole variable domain EAGVTQSPTHLIKTRGQQATLRCSPISGHTSVYWYQQALGLGLQFLLWYDEGEERNRGNFPPRFSGRQFPNYSSELNVNALELEDSALYLCASSSGTPFEAETQYFGPGTRLLVL.